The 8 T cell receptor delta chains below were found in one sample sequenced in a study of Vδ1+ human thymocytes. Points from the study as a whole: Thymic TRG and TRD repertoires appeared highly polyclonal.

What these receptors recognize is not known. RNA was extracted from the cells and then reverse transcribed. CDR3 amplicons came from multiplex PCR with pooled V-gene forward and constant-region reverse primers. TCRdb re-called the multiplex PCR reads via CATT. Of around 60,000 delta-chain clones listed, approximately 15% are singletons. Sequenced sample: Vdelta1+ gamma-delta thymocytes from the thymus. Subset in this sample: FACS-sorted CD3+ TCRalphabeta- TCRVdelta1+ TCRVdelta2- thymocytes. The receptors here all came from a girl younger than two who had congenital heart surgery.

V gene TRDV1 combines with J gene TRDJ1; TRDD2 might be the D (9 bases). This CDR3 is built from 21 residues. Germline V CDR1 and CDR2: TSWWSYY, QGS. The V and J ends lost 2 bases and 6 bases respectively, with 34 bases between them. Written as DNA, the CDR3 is TGTGCTCTTGGGGAATCTGCCTTCCTACTGCGTGGTGGGGGATTAACCAATAAACTCATCTTT. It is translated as CALGESAFLLRGGGLTNKLIF.

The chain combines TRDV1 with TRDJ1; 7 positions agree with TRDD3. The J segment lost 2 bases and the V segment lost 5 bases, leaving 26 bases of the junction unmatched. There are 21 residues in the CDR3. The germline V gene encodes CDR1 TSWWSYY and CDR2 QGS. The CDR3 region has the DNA TGTGCTCTTGGGCCCGACGCGGAATTACCTACTAGACTGGGGTTTACCGATAAACTCATCTTT. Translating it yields CALGPDAELPTRLGFTDKLIF.

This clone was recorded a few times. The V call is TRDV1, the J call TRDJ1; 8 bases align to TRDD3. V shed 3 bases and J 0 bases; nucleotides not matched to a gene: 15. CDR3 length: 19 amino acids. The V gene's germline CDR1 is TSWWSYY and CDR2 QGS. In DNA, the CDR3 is TGTGCTCTTGGGGATACTTCCTTACTGGGGGGTGTGTACACCGATAAACTCATCTTT. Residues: CALGDTSLLGGVYTDKLIF.

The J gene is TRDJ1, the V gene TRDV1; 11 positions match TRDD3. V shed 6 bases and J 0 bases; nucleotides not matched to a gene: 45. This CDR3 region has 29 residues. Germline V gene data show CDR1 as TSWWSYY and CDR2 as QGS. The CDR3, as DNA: TGTGCTCTTGGAACTTCCTACGGGGGGATGGGGGATACGCGTATCCCGGCTGATCCCCCTTTTGTTTACACCGATAAACTCATCTTT. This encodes CALGTSYGGMGDTRIPADPPFVYTDKLIF.

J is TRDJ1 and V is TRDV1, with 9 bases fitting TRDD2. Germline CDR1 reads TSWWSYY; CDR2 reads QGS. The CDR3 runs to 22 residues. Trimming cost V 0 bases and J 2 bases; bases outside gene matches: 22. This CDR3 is CALGELAFLRAGTPRCTDKLIF. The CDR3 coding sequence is TGTGCTCTTGGGGAACTTGCCTTCCTACGGGCGGGGACCCCCCGGTGTACCGATAAACTCATCTTT.

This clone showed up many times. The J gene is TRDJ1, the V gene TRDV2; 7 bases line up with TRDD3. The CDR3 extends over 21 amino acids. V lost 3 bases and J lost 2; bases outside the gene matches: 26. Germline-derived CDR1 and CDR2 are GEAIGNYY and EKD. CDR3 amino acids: CACDAACYVRGIPYMTDKLIF. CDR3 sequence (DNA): TGTGCCTGTGACGCTGCGTGCTACGTTCGGGGGATCCCTTATATGACCGATAAACTCATCTTT.

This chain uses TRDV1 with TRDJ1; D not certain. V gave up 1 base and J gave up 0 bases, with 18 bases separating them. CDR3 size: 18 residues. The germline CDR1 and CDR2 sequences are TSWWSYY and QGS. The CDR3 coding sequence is TGTGCTCTTGGGGAACCCCAGACCCAATGGTCGCACACCGATAAACTCATCTTT. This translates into CALGEPQTQWSHTDKLIF.

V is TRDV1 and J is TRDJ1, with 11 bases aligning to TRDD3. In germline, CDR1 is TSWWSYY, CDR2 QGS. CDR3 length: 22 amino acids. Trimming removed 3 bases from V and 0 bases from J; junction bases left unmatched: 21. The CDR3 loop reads CALGEPFPSSLWGIQYTDKLIF. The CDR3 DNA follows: TGTGCTCTTGGGGAGCCCTTCCCATCCTCACTCTGGGGGATACAGTACACCGATAAACTCATCTTT.